These 14 T cell receptor beta chains share one sample of origin, sequenced in a study of chemoradiotherapy in HPV16-positive cancers (dated by TCRdb to the early 2020s). The library was generated by the immunoSEQ multiplex PCR assay. The immuneACCESS repertoire file appears here via TCRdb, limited to in-frame rearrangements. These files lack a portion of the clones; in checked studies, under half of the deficit traces to unresolved V genes, and the cause of the others is not known. This sample gives some 8,600 clones in total; approximately 88% of them show up just once. Less than 4% of the sample comes from the top ten. Sequencing was performed on blood, taken from a patient who underwent chemoradiotherapy. Source of these receptors: a human donor with HPV-associated anogenital cancer.

This clone was recorded once. V and J are TRBV27 and TRBJ2-7, with D perhaps TRBD2 (6 bases). Germline V gene lookup returns CDR1 MNHEY and CDR2 SMNVEV (reference sequence). The CDR3 has 13 amino acids. The V end was cut by 3 bases, the J end by 7 bases, with 13 bases between. CDR3 nucleotide sequence: TGTGCCAGCAGTTTCCCCATCGCGGGGGAGCAGTACTTC. Amino acids: CASSFPIAGEQYF.

The chain combines TRBV6-5 with TRBJ1-6, with 7 bases lining up with TRBD1. The CDR3 runs 16 residues. V gave up 2 bases and J gave up 6 bases; unmatched junction bases: 7. Germline CDR1 and CDR2: MNHEY and SVGAGI. CDR3 DNA sequence: TGTGCCAGCAGTTACCCCCGGGACAGACCTAATTCACCCCTCCACTTT. Amino acid sequence: CASSYPRDRPNSPLHF.

This sequence joins TRBV5-6 and TRBJ1-1; D may be TRBD1 (5 bases). Germline CDR1 is SGHDT and CDR2 is YYEEEE. Deletions cut 0 bases from V and 11 bases from J, with 11 bases between. The length of the CDR3 is 12 residues. CDR3 protein: CASSLGGKRAFF. CDR3 in DNA: TGTGCCAGCAGCTTGGGGGGGAAGAGGGCTTTCTTT.

The rearrangement uses TRBV10-1 and TRBJ2-3; maybe TRBD2 (5 bases). The CDR3 length is 13 residues. Trimming cost V 3 bases and J 8 bases, with 12 bases left between them. Germline lookup yields CDR1 WNHNN and CDR2 SYGVQD (reference sequence). The CDR3 spells CASSDFRGGTQYF. In DNA, the CDR3 is TGCGCCAGCAGTGATTTTCGGGGTGGTACGCAGTATTTT.

V and J are TRBV30 and TRBJ2-3, with D tentatively TRBD1 (5 bases). The CDR3 extends over 15 amino acids. Trimming cost V 0 bases and J 4 bases, with 14 bases left between them. Germline CDR1 is GTSNPN and CDR2 is SVGIG (reference sequence). CDR3 nucleotide sequence: TGTGCCTGGAGTGTAGGGCCAGGGTTGGCAGATACGCAGTATTTT. As protein: CAWSVGPGLADTQYF.

The chain carries TRBV20-1 and TRBJ1-1, with D hard to call. There are 11 residues in the CDR3. Germline CDR1 is DFQATT and CDR2 is SNEGSKA (reference sequence). V lost 8 bases and J 4 bases, leaving 11 bases between the germline ends. Here the CDR3 DNA reads TGCAGTCCCATACGGTCCACTGAAGCTTTCTTT. It is translated as CSPIRSTEAFF.

The chain employs TRBV15 and TRBJ2-6; 8 bases are shared with TRBD2. The CDR3 sequence is 16 residues long. Germline CDR1 LNHNV, CDR2 YYDKDF (reference sequence). Trimming cost V 4 bases and J 2 bases; bases outside gene matches: 4. CDR3 coding DNA: TGTGCCACCAGCACCTATAGCGGGACTGGGGCCAACGTCCTGACTTTC. This translates into CATSTYSGTGANVLTF.

The V call is TRBV6-5, the J call TRBJ2-3; TRBD2 agrees at 9 bases. Per germline, CDR1 MNHEY and CDR2 SVGAGI. This CDR3 is 13 amino acids long. The J segment lost 6 bases and the V segment lost 7 bases, leaving 5 bases of the junction unmatched. CDR3 loop: CASTVAGADTQYF. CDR3 nucleotide sequence: TGTGCCAGCACCGTAGCGGGGGCGGATACGCAGTATTTT.

The chain couples TRBV25-1 to TRBJ1-6; 8 positions match TRBD1. CDR3 size: 13 residues. With V trimmed by 7 bases and J by 8 bases, 4 bases remained unmatched. The germline gives CDR1 MGHDK, CDR2 SYGVNS. The CDR3 loop reads CASTGQGHSPLHF. Here the CDR3 DNA reads TGTGCCAGCACCGGACAGGGCCATTCACCCCTCCACTTT. The full variable domain, completed using reference TRBV25-1 and TRBJ1-6, is EADIYQTPRYLVIGTGKKITLECSQTMGHDKMYWYQQDPGMELHLIHYSYGVNSTEKGDLSSESTVSRIRTEHFPLTLESARPSHTSQYLCASTGQGHSPLHFGNGTRLTVT.

The chain joins TRBV25-1 to TRBJ1-4; a possible D gene is TRBD1 (6 bases). CDR1 is MGHDK, CDR2 SYGVNS, per germline. V was clipped by 11 bases and J by 7 bases, with 17 bases between them. The CDR3 sequence is 13 residues long. In nucleotides, the CDR3 is TGTGCCGGGTCCGGGACATCAGCTGAAAAACTGTTTTTT. This codes for CAGSGTSAEKLFF.

V and J are TRBV9 and TRBJ2-7; 10 nucleotides agree with TRBD2. Per germline, CDR1 SGDLS and CDR2 YYNGEE. This CDR3 is built from 17 residues. The J segment lost 0 bases and the V segment lost 0 bases, leaving 6 bases of the junction unmatched. CDR3 nucleotide sequence: TGTGCCAGCAGCGTAGAGGGGGGACTAGCGCTCTCCTACGAGCAGTACTTC. Translating gives CASSVEGGLALSYEQYF.

The chain uses TRBV5-1 and TRBJ2-5; D perhaps matches TRBD2 (7 bases). V lost 6 bases and J 5 bases, leaving 20 bases between the germline ends. CDR1 is SGHRS and CDR2 is YFSETQ in the germline V gene. The CDR3 covers 15 residues. CDR3 DNA: TGCGCCAGCATTAGGGGGGAGGGTCTCCGGGAGACCCAGTACTTC. Translation: CASIRGEGLRETQYF. Combining the CDR3 with reference TRBV5-1 and TRBJ2-5 gives the whole variable domain KAGVTQTPRYLIKTRGQQVTLSCSPISGHRSVSWYQQTPGQGLQFLFEYFSETQRNKGNFPGRFSGRQFSNSRSEMNVSTLELGDSALYLCASIRGEGLRETQYFGPGTRLLVL.

This chain joins TRBV5-1 and TRBJ1-1, with a possible D match to TRBD1 (6 bases). V dropped 4 bases and J dropped 6 bases, with 22 bases sitting between them. This CDR3 has 16 residues. Germline V gene sequence: CDR1 SGHRS, CDR2 YFSETQ. CDR3 loop: CASSPRQEGKTAEAFF. The CDR3 coding sequence is TGCGCCAGCAGCCCGAGACAGGAGGGTAAGACCGCTGAAGCTTTCTTT.

The chain carries TRBV13 and TRBJ1-1, with D possibly being TRBD1 (5 bases). The germline CDR1 and CDR2 sequences are PRHDT and FYEKMQ (reference sequence). V lost 0 bases to trimming and J lost 1 base, with 9 bases between them. This CDR3 spans 15 amino acids. The CDR3 loop is CASSLGFTGNTEAFF. CDR3 in DNA: TGTGCCAGCAGCTTAGGGTTTACAGGGAACACTGAAGCTTTCTTT.